A single sample gave rise to the 9 T cell receptor beta chains below, sequenced in a study of glioma-infiltrating T cells after dendritic cell vaccination. Repertoires were generated with immunoSEQ multiplex PCR, while TCRdb's copy carries only in-frame clones and drops some. This table holds 100,000 or so clones, around 91% found once. As to time point: after dendritic cell vaccination, including at tumor progression/relapse. The input for sequencing was blood, taken after dendritic cell vaccination. The receptors come from a human donor with glioblastoma.

This chain links TRBV5-5 with TRBJ1-4, with 7 bases aligning to TRBD1. CDR1 is SGHKS and CDR2 is YYEKEE in the germline V gene (reference sequence). This CDR3 comprises 14 residues. J gave up 5 bases and V 1 base, and 2 bases lay outside the gene matches. CDR3: CASSLRGQNEKLFF. The CDR3 DNA reads as TGTGCCAGCAGCTTGCGGGGACAGAATGAAAAACTGTTTTTT.

The chain uses TRBV7-2 and TRBJ2-1; 12 bases are shared with TRBD2. Germline CDR1 is SGHTA and CDR2 is FQGNSA. J was trimmed by 7 bases and V by 5 bases; bases with no gene match: 6. CDR3 length: 15 residues. The CDR3 region has the DNA TGTGCCAGCAGCCCGACTAGCGGGAGTGTTAATGAGCAGTTCTTC. Translated: CASSPTSGSVNEQFF.

The rearrangement joins TRBV7-8 to TRBJ2-6, with D maybe TRBD1 (5 bases). The CDR3 length is 15 residues. V lost 3 bases to trimming and J lost 1 base, with 7 bases between them. Germline CDR1 is SGHVS and CDR2 is FQNEAQ. The CDR3 is CASSLGQSGANVLTF. CDR3 bases: TGTGCCAGCAGCTTGGGGCAGTCTGGGGCCAACGTCCTGACTTTC.

The chain couples TRBV2 to TRBJ2-7; 8 nucleotides align to TRBD2. Germline V gene sequence: CDR1 SNHLY, CDR2 FYNNEI. This CDR3 has 15 amino acids. V dropped 4 bases and J dropped 0; count of bases not matched to a gene: 5. CDR3 sequence (DNA): TGTGCCAGCAGTGTTTCTAGCGGGTACTCCTACGAGCAGTACTTC. Translated, it gives CASSVSSGYSYEQYF.

The chain carries TRBV30 and TRBJ2-2; a possible D gene is TRBD1 (6 bases). CDR1 is GTSNPN, CDR2 SVGIG, per germline (reference sequence). Trimming left V 3 bases short and J 5 bases short, with 16 bases between. CDR3 length: 15 residues. The CDR3 reads CAWRPLQGFTGELFF. The CDR3 DNA is TGTGCCTGGAGACCCCTGCAGGGGTTTACCGGGGAGCTGTTTTTT. The full variable domain, with the rest looked up from reference TRBV30 and TRBJ2-2, is SQTIHQWPATLVQPVGSPLSLECTVEGTSNPNLYWYRQAAGRGLQLLFYSVGIGQISSEVPQNLSASRPQDRQFILSSKKLLLSDSGFYLCAWRPLQGFTGELFFGEGSRLTVL.

The chain recombines TRBV5-1 with TRBJ2-3; 7 bases line up with TRBD2. The J segment lost 6 bases and the V segment lost 3 bases, leaving 10 bases of the junction unmatched. The CDR3 is 15 amino acids. Germline loops: CDR1 SGHRS, CDR2 YFSETQ. CDR3: CASSSPHAGDDTQYF. DNA for the CDR3: TGCGCCAGCAGCTCGCCCCACGCGGGGGATGATACGCAGTATTTT.

The rearrangement joins TRBV19 to TRBJ2-5, with 9 positions matching TRBD2. The CDR3 totals 15 residues. The ends lost 3 bases at V and 5 bases at J; junction bases unmatched: 7. Per the germline V gene, CDR1 is LNHDA and CDR2 is SQIVND (reference sequence). DNA for the CDR3: TGTGCCAGTAGTATGAGGCGGGGGGGCTTGGAGACCCAGTACTTC. Encoded protein: CASSMRRGGLETQYF. The variable domain in full, with the rest retrieved from reference TRBV19 and TRBJ2-5, is DGGITQSPKYLFRKEGQNVTLSCEQNLNHDAMYWYRQDPGQGLRLIYYSQIVNDFQKGDIAEGYSVSREKKESFPLTVTSAQKNPTAFYLCASSMRRGGLETQYFGPGTRLLVL.

As for this clone: One end of the junction varies from germline; a read error may be responsible. The chain links TRBV6-1 to TRBJ1-6; TRBD1 aligns across 9 bases. In germline, CDR1 is MNHNS, CDR2 SASEGT. This CDR3 spans 14 amino acids. The CDR3 region has the DNA TGTGCCAGCAGCATGGGACAGGGTAATCCACCCCTCCACTTT. This gives the protein CASSMGQGNPPLHF.

This chain links TRBV7-9 with TRBJ2-4, with TRBD1 as a possible D gene (5 bases). The ends were cut back, 8 bases at V and 8 bases at J, with 13 bases in the middle. CDR1 is SEHNR, CDR2 FQNEAQ, per germline (reference sequence). The CDR3 covers 12 residues. CDR3: CASSLLGDIQYF. Here the CDR3 DNA reads TGTGCCAGCTCACTGCTAGGGGACATTCAGTACTTC.